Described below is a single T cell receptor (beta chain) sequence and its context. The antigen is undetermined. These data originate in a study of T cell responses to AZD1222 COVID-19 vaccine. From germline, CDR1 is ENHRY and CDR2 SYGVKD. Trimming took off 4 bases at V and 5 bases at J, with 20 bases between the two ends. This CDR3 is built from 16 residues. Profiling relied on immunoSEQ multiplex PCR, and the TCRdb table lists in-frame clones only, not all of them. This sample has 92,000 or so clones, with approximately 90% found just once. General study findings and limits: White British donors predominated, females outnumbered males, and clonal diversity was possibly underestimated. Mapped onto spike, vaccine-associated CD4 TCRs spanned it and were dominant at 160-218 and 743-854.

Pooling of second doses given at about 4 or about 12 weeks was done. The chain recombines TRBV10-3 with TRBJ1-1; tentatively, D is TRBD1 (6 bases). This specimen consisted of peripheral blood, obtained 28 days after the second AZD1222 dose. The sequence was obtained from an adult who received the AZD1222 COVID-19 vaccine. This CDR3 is CAISALPTGRGTEAFF. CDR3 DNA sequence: TGTGCCATCAGTGCACTACCTACAGGGAGGGGAACTGAAGCTTTCTTT.